This is a list of T cell receptor beta chains from one sample in a study of post-analysis software for immune sequencing data. TCRdb recomputed calls from the PCR reads with MiXCR, one row per CDR3 protein. The table shows 650,000 to 850,000 distinct CDR3 sequences, with around 53% occurring only once. The sequenced material came from blood. The receptors originated from a girl under 18 with multiple sclerosis. The CDR3 runs from the conserved cysteine through the conserved F or W. A D gene is named only where the DNA matches it firmly. Clone size is stated in some rows and not others, as once, few, many or a class when expanded.

clone size: .
D gene: TRBD1
J gene: TRBJ2-5
V gene: TRBV12-3/TRBV12-4
CDR3 protein: CASSLRTGGGETQYF
CDR3 DNA: TGTGCCAGCAGTCTACGGACAGGGGGAGGCGAGACCCAGTACTTC

clone size: .
D gene: .
J gene: TRBJ2-1
V gene: TRBV7-9
CDR3 protein: CASSLTITGSTGYNEQFF
CDR3 DNA: TGTGCCAGCAGCTTAACCATCACAGGGTCGACAGGCTACAATGAGCAGTTCTTC

clone size: .
D gene: .
J gene: TRBJ1-1
V gene: TRBV29-1
CDR3 protein: CSVEGDEGSEAFF
CDR3 DNA: TGCAGCGTTGAAGGGGACGAAGGGAGTGAAGCTTTCTTT

clone size: .
D gene: .
J gene: TRBJ2-1
V gene: TRBV11-2
CDR3 protein: CASSLDLAGMYNEQFF
CDR3 DNA: TGTGCCAGCAGCTTAGATCTTGCAGGGATGTACAATGAGCAGTTCTTC

clone size: once
D gene: .
J gene: TRBJ1-4
V gene: TRBV28
CDR3 protein: CASSLWPGSATNEKLFF
CDR3 DNA: TGTGCCAGCAGTTTATGGCCAGGGTCAGCAACTAATGAAAAACTGTTTTTT

clone size: .
D gene: .
J gene: TRBJ1-1
V gene: TRBV7-6
CDR3 protein: CASSLAETANTEAFF
CDR3 DNA: TGTGCCAGCAGCTTAGCGGAGACAGCGAACACTGAAGCTTTCTTT

clone size: .
D gene: TRBD2
J gene: TRBJ2-3
V gene: TRBV12-3/TRBV12-4
CDR3 protein: CAGKRGGTDTQYF
CDR3 DNA: TGTGCCGGCAAGCGGGGGGGCACAGATACGCAGTATTTT

clone size: .
D gene: .
J gene: TRBJ1-2
V gene: TRBV6-6
CDR3 protein: CASSHWMTETAYGYTF
CDR3 DNA: TGTGCCAGCAGTCACTGGATGACAGAAACCGCCTATGGCTACACCTTC

clone size: .
D gene: TRBD2
J gene: TRBJ2-1
V gene: TRBV12-5
CDR3 protein: CASASGLAGANEQFF
CDR3 DNA: TGTGCTAGTGCTTCAGGACTAGCGGGAGCCAATGAGCAGTTCTTC

clone size: .
D gene: .
J gene: TRBJ2-7
V gene: TRBV14
CDR3 protein: CASSHIFWDPLCYEQYF
CDR3 DNA: TGTGCCAGCAGCCATATCTTTTGGGACCCCCTGTGCTACGAGCAGTACTTC

clone size: .
D gene: .
J gene: TRBJ2-7
V gene: TRBV20-1
CDR3 protein: CSARPVTRGYEQYF
CDR3 DNA: TGCAGTGCTAGACCAGTCACTAGGGGCTACGAGCAGTACTTC

clone size: once
D gene: .
J gene: TRBJ2-7
V gene: TRBV12-3/TRBV12-4
CDR3 protein: CASSGPRQETQYF
CDR3 DNA: TGTGCCAGCTCAGGACCCCGGCAAGAGACTCAGTACTTC

clone size: .
D gene: .
J gene: TRBJ1-5
V gene: TRBV7-9
CDR3 protein: CASSLGGGKGSNQPQHF
CDR3 DNA: TGTGCCAGCAGCTTAGGCGGGGGGAAAGGTAGCAATCAGCCCCAGCATTTT

clone size: .
D gene: .
J gene: TRBJ1-2
V gene: TRBV14
CDR3 protein: CASSQARIRDYGYTF
CDR3 DNA: TGTGCCAGCAGCCAAGCGCGAATACGGGATTATGGCTACACCTTC

clone size: .
D gene: TRBD1
J gene: TRBJ1-1
V gene: TRBV10-1
CDR3 protein: CASSPGGRTEAFF
CDR3 DNA: TGCGCCAGCAGCCCAGGGGGCCGGACTGAAGCTTTCTTT

clone size: .
D gene: TRBD2
J gene: TRBJ2-1
V gene: TRBV12-3/TRBV12-4
CDR3 protein: CASSLAGGPRNEQFF
CDR3 DNA: TGTGCCAGCAGTTTAGCGGGAGGGCCTCGCAATGAGCAGTTCTTC

clone size: once
D gene: .
J gene: TRBJ2-5
V gene: TRBV7-2
CDR3 protein: CASSLATLFGEETQYF
CDR3 DNA: TGTGCCAGCAGCTTAGCCACCCTATTCGGGGAGGAGACCCAGTACTTC

clone size: few
D gene: .
J gene: TRBJ2-3
V gene: TRBV7-9
CDR3 protein: CASSLGRNTQYF
CDR3 DNA: TGTGCCAGCAGCTTAGGGCGGAATACGCAGTATTTT

clone size: .
D gene: TRBD1
J gene: TRBJ2-3
V gene: TRBV20-1
CDR3 protein: CSAGTGSTDTQYF
CDR3 DNA: TGCAGTGCTGGGACAGGGAGCACAGATACGCAGTATTTT

clone size: few
D gene: .
J gene: TRBJ2-5
V gene: TRBV29-1
CDR3 protein: CSVSSGEQYF
CDR3 DNA: TGCAGCGTCTCCTCGGGGGAGCAGTACTTC

clone size: few
D gene: .
J gene: TRBJ2-7
V gene: TRBV3-1
CDR3 protein: CASSQDWEQYF
CDR3 DNA: TGTGCCAGCAGCCAAGATTGGGAGCAGTACTTC

clone size: once
D gene: .
J gene: TRBJ2-5
V gene: TRBV12-3/TRBV12-4
CDR3 protein: CASRWAGGGETQYF
CDR3 DNA: TGTGCCAGCAGGTGGGCCGGTGGAGGAGAGACCCAGTACTTC

clone size: .
D gene: .
J gene: TRBJ2-2
V gene: TRBV29-1
CDR3 protein: CSVTPAVNTGELFF
CDR3 DNA: TGCAGCGTTACCCCAGCGGTGAACACCGGGGAGCTGTTTTTT

clone size: .
D gene: TRBD2
J gene: TRBJ2-1
V gene: TRBV10-3
CDR3 protein: CAITQGLAGGSYNEQFF
CDR3 DNA: TGTGCCATCACCCAGGGACTAGCGGGCGGCTCCTACAATGAGCAGTTCTTC

clone size: few
D gene: TRBD2
J gene: TRBJ2-3
V gene: TRBV27
CDR3 protein: CASMGLAGATDTQYF
CDR3 DNA: TGTGCCAGCATGGGACTAGCGGGAGCCACAGATACGCAGTATTTT

clone size: few
D gene: .
J gene: TRBJ2-7
V gene: TRBV12-5
CDR3 protein: CASGPRVVSHYEQYF
CDR3 DNA: TGTGCTAGTGGCCCCCGCGTTGTGAGCCACTACGAGCAGTACTTC

clone size: .
D gene: .
J gene: TRBJ2-7
V gene: TRBV29-1
CDR3 protein: CSIEKGNEITYEQYF
CDR3 DNA: TGCAGCATTGAAAAGGGCAACGAAATAACCTACGAGCAGTACTTC

clone size: .
D gene: TRBD1
J gene: TRBJ1-5
V gene: TRBV12-3/TRBV12-4
CDR3 protein: CASTHRGMGQPQHF
CDR3 DNA: TGTGCCAGCACCCACAGGGGGATGGGTCAGCCCCAGCATTTT

clone size: few
D gene: .
J gene: TRBJ2-4
V gene: TRBV5-1
CDR3 protein: CASSLEEGKNIQYF
CDR3 DNA: TGCGCCAGCAGCTTGGAGGAGGGAAAAAACATTCAGTACTTC

clone size: .
D gene: .
J gene: TRBJ2-5
V gene: TRBV5-1
CDR3 protein: CASSLGLEETQYF
CDR3 DNA: TGCGCCAGCAGCTTGGGACTCGAAGAGACCCAGTACTTC